This TCR beta chain was identified in a study of CD8 T cells in ankylosing spondylitis. This clonotype was seen only a few times. No antigen is known for it. Study results and limitations: Disease-linked clones reportedly concentrated significantly in matched ankylosing spondylitis synovial fluid. A TCR beta motif made of several highly homologous variants seemed typical of ankylosing spondylitis blood. Reports of some motif variants in reactive arthritis synovial fluid and blood predate this one. Peripheral blood held disease-linked clones only at relatively low frequency, and these were CD8+.

From the 5' RACE reads, TCRdb called clonotypes with MiXCR, one entry per CDR3 protein. The table records around 450,000 distinct CDR3 sequences, roughly 26% of them present only once. There are 14 residues in the CDR3. The germline V gene encodes CDR1 SGHKS and CDR2 YYEKEE (reference sequence). The ends lost 5 bases at V and 7 bases at J; junction bases unmatched: 9. The source of this sequence is a male donor with ankylosing spondylitis. This chain connects TRBV5-5 to TRBJ2-5, with TRBD1 matching over 9 bases. The sequenced sample consisted of blood, either unsorted or a sorted T cell fraction (not recorded which). CDR3 sequence reads: CASSSGTGRGTQYF. In DNA, the CDR3 is TGTGCCAGCAGTTCCGGGACAGGGAGGGGGACCCAGTACTTC.